The clone carrying this T cell receptor (beta chain) was detected only a few times. What it binds is unknown. The entry originates in a study of siplizumab effects on memory and regulatory T cells. TCRdb's table, derived via immunoSEQ multiplex PCR, lists solely in-frame clones and lacks some. Here the sample spans over 95,000 clones, just under 95% being singletons. Overall study findings and caveats: No assignable naive or memory phenotype existed for roughly 80-96% of proliferating CD4+ or CD8+ clones. The mean Treg-derived percentage of mappable alloreactive CD4+ clones was about 70% with siplizumab compared with under 30% in controls.

The TCR was taken from a human donor in good health. Sequencing was carried out using non-Treg CD4+ T cells sorted from blood.

The CDR3: CASSSGADTQYF. The CDR3 DNA reads TGTGCCAGCAGCTCAGGGGCAGATACGCAGTATTTT. The rearrangement links TRBV7-2 to TRBJ2-3; possibly TRBD1 for D (6 bases). The ends were cut back, 4 bases at V and 4 bases at J, with 6 bases in the middle. This CDR3 contains 12 residues. Germline V gene sequence: CDR1 SGHTA, CDR2 FQGNSA.